Included here is one T cell receptor (beta chain) sequence, with context. The CDR3 runs 12 residues. CDR1 and CDR2 (germline): SNHLY, FYNNEI. The V and J ends lost 3 bases and 8 bases, in that order; junction bases with no gene match: 2. The sample is drawn from a study of blood T cell repertoires in COVID-19. Study background: Samples taken during acute and convalescent COVID-19 were collected in the United States, Italy and Spain.

Seattle participants joined during active infection and were tracked over time. Source study methods: Amplification with reference gene primers provided the estimates of nucleated cell counts. The method was immunoSEQ multiplex PCR; TCRdb's version includes in-frame clones alone and lacks a portion of them. That table gives V, J and clone size, and the DNA gave D and trimming. The sample holds around 270,000 clones, around 85% seen once. The source of this sequence is a human donor with COVID-19, enrolled during active disease. The donor label of this sample is uncertain. Sequenced input: peripheral blood. The chain recombines TRBV2 with TRBJ2-3, with 7 bases that match TRBD1. The CDR3 nucleotides read TGTGCCAGCAGTGAGTGGGACAGTACGCAGTATTTT. Translating gives CASSEWDSTQYF.